The 2 T cell receptor beta chains presented below share a single source sample, sequenced in a study of T-cell reconstitution after alpha-beta-depleted transplantation in children. The TCRbeta library was prepared with unique molecular identifiers. Each CDR3 protein gets one entry after TCRdb re-called the PCR reads with MiXCR. The data show just over 350,000 distinct CDR3 sequences, with 10% to 15% seen just once and about 4.5% held by the top ten. Here the sequenced sample was PBMCs, taken from the stem cell graft. The receptors stem from a human donor who donated a stem cell graft to a child with Fanconi anemia.

This clonotype has a handful of counts. The rearrangement joins TRBV20-1 to TRBJ2-5, with 11 bases that match TRBD2. This CDR3 has 14 amino acids. Germline V gives CDR1 DFQATT, CDR2 SNEGSKA (reference sequence). The J segment lost 5 bases and the V segment lost 3 bases, leaving 5 bases of the junction unmatched. In DNA, the CDR3 is TGCAGTGCTAGGCCACTAGCGGGGGAGGAGACCCAGTACTTC. Amino acid sequence: CSARPLAGEETQYF.

This clonotype has more than one count but fewer than ten. The rearrangement links TRBV20-1 to TRBJ2-3, with D tentatively TRBD1 (6 bases). Germline V gives CDR1 DFQATT, CDR2 SNEGSKA (reference sequence). This CDR3 spans 15 amino acids. The ends were cut back, 3 bases at V and 6 bases at J, with 19 bases in the middle. The CDR3 sequence: CSARILGAPLDTQYF. CDR3 in DNA: TGCAGTGCTAGGATTCTGGGGGCGCCCCTGGATACGCAGTATTTT.